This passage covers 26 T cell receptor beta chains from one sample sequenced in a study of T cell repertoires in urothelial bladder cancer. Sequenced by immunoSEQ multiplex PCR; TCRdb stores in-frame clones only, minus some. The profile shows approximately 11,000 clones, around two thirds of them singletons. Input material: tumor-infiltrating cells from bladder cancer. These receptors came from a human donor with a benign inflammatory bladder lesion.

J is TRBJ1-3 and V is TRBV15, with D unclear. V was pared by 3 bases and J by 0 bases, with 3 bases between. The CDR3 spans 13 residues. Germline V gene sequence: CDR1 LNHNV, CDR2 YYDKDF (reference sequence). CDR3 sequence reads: CATSRFSGNTIYF. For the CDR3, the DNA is TGTGCCACCAGCAGGTTCTCTGGAAACACCATATATTTT.

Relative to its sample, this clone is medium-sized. The CDR3 DNA reads as TGTGCCAGCAGTGCAACCCGGGATCAACCTGAAGCTTTCTTT. Translating it yields CASSATRDQPEAFF. J is TRBJ1-1 and V is TRBV25-1; D is unresolved. Germline CDR1 MGHDK, CDR2 SYGVNS. There are 14 residues in the CDR3. Trimming cost V 4 bases and J 6 bases, with 15 bases left between them.

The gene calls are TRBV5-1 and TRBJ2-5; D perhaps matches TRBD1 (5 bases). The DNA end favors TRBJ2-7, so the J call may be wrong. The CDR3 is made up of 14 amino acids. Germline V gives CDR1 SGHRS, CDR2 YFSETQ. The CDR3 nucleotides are TGCGCCAGCAGCTGGGGTCCGCAGGGCAACGAGCAGTACTTC. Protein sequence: CASSWGPQGNEQYF.

CDR3 loop: CASGSTGAGNTIYF. Written as DNA, the CDR3 is TGTGCTAGTGGGTCGACAGGGGCTGGAAACACCATATATTTT. This chain connects TRBV12-5 to TRBJ1-3; 8 nucleotides agree with TRBD1. This CDR3 comprises 14 residues. Germline V CDR1 and CDR2: LGHNT, FRNRAP. V dropped 6 bases and J dropped 2; count of bases not matched to a gene: 3.

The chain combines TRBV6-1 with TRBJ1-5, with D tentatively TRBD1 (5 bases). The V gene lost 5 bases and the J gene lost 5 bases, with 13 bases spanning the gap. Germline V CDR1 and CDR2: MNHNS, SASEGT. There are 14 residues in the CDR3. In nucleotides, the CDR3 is TGTGCCAGCAGTACGCTTGGGGGTGATCAGCCCCAGCATTTT. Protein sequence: CASSTLGGDQPQHF.

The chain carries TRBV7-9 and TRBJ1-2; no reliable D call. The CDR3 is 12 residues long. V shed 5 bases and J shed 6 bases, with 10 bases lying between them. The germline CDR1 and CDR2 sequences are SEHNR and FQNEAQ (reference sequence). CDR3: CASSRRHDGYTF. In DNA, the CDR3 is TGTGCCAGCAGCCGCCGACACGATGGCTACACCTTC.

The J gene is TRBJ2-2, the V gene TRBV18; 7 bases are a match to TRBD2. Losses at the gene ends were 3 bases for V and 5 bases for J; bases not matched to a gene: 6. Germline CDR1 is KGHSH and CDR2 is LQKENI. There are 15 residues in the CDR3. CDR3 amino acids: CASSPATGGTGELFF. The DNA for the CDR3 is TGTGCCAGCTCACCCGCGACGGGAGGTACCGGGGAGCTGTTTTTT.

This CDR3 reads CASSRKSSVGDTQYF. CDR3 coding DNA: TGTGCCAGTAGTAGAAAGAGTTCTGTCGGAGATACGCAGTATTTT. The gene calls are TRBV19 and TRBJ2-3; no reliable D call. V was trimmed by 4 bases and J by 5 bases, leaving 16 bases between them. CDR1 is LNHDA and CDR2 is SQIVND in the germline V gene (reference sequence). The CDR3 runs to 15 residues.

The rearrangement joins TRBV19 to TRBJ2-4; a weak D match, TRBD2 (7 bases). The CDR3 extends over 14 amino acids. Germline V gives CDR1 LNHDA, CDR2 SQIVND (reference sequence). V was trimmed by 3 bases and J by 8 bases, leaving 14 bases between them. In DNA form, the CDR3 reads TGTGCCAGTAGTATTCGGGGGGCCTTGGACATTCAGTACTTC. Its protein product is CASSIRGALDIQYF.

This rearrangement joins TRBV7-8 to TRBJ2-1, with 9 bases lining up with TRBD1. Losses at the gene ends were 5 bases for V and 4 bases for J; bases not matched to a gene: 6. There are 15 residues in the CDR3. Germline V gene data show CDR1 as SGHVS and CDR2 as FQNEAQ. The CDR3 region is CASSPRDREYNEQFF. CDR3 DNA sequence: TGTGCCAGCAGCCCGCGGGACAGGGAATACAATGAGCAGTTCTTC.

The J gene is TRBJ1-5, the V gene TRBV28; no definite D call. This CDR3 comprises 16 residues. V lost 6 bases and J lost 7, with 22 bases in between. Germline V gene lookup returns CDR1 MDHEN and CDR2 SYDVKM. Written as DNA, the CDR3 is TGTGCCAGCAGGCAAGAAGTTGGAGGGTTTCCGCAGCCCCAGCATTTT. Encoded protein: CASRQEVGGFPQPQHF.

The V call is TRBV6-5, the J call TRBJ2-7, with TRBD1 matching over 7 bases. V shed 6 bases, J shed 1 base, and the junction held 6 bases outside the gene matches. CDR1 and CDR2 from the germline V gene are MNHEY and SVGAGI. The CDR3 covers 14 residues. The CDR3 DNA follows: TGTGCCAGCAGCTCCCGGACAGGTTCCTACGAGCAGTACTTC. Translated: CASSSRTGSYEQYF.

CDR3 nucleotide sequence: TGCGCCAGCAGCTATGGGACAGCTCAAGAGACCCAGTACTTC. Its translation: CASSYGTAQETQYF. This sequence joins TRBV5-1 and TRBJ2-5; 7 positions agree with TRBD1. V gave up 3 bases and J gave up 2 bases; unmatched junction bases: 4. Germline V CDR1 and CDR2: SGHRS, YFSETQ. This CDR3 has 14 amino acids.

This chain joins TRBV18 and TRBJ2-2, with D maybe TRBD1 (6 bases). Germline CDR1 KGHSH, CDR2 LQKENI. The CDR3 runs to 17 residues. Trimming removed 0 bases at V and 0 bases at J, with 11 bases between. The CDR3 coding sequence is TGTGCCAGCTCACCACCGATACAGGGAACGAACACCGGGGAGCTGTTTTTT. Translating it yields CASSPPIQGTNTGELFF.

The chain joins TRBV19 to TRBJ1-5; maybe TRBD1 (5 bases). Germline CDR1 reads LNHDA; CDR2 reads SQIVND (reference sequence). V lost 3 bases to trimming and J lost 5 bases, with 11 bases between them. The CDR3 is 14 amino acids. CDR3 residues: CASSMAGSYQPQHF. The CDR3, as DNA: TGTGCCAGTAGTATGGCAGGGAGTTATCAGCCCCAGCATTTT.

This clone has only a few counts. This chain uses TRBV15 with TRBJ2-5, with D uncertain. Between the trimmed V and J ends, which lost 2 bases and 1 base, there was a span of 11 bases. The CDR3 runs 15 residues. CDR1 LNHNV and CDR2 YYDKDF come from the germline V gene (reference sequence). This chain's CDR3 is CATSRRNFRQETQYF. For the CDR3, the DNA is TGTGCCACCAGCAGAAGAAATTTTCGCCAAGAGACCCAGTACTTC.

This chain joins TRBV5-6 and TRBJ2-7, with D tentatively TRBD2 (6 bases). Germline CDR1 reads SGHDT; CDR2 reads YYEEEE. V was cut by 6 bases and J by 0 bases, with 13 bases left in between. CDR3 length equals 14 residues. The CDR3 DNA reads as TGTGCCAGCACAGTCGGACTAAGCTCCTACGAGCAGTACTTC. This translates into CASTVGLSSYEQYF.

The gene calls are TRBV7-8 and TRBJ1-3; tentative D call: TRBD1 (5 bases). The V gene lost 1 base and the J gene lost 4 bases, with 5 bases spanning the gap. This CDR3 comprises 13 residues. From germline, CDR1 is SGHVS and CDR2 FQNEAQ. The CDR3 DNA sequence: TGTGCCAGCAGCTTAGGGGGGGGAAACACCATATATTTT. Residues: CASSLGGGNTIYF.

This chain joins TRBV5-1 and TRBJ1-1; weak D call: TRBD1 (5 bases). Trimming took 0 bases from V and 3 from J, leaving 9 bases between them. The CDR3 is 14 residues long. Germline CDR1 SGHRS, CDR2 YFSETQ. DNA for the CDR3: TGCGCCAGCAGCTTGGTAGGGGAGGACACTGAAGCTTTCTTT. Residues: CASSLVGEDTEAFF.

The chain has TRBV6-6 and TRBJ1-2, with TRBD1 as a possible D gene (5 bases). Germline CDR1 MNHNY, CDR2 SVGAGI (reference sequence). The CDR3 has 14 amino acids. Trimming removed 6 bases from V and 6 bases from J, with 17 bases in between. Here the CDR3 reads CASSSQRFRDGYTF. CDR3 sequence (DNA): TGTGCCAGCAGCTCCCAAAGGTTCAGGGATGGCTACACCTTC.

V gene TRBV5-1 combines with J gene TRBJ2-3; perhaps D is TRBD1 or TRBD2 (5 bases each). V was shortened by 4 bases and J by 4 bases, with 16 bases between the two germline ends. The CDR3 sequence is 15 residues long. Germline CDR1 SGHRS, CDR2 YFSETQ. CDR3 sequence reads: CASSGQGVPADTQYF. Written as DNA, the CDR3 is TGCGCCAGCAGCGGCCAGGGAGTGCCCGCAGATACGCAGTATTTT.

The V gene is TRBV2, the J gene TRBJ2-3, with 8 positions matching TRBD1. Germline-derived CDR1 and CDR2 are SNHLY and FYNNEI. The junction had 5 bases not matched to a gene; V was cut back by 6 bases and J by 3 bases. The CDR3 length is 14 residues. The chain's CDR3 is CASRGQGGTDTQYF. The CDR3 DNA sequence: TGTGCCAGCAGAGGACAGGGAGGAACAGATACGCAGTATTTT.

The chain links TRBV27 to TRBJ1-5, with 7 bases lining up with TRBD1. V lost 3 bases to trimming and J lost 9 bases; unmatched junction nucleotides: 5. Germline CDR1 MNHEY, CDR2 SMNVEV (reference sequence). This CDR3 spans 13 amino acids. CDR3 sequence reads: CASSFDRERPQHF. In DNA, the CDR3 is TGTGCCAGCAGTTTCGACAGGGAGCGGCCCCAGCATTTT.

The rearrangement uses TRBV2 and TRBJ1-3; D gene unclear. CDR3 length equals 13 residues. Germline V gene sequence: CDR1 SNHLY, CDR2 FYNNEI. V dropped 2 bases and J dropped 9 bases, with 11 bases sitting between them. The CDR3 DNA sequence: TGTGCCAGCAGTGAATCGGGATACGGCACCATATATTTT. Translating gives CASSESGYGTIYF.

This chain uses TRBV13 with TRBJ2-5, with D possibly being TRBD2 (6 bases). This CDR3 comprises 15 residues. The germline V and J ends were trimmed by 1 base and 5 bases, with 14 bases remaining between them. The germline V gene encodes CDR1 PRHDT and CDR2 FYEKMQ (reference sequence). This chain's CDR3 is CASSLVLGGSETQYF. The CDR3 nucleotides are TGTGCCAGCAGCTTAGTATTAGGAGGGTCGGAGACCCAGTACTTC.

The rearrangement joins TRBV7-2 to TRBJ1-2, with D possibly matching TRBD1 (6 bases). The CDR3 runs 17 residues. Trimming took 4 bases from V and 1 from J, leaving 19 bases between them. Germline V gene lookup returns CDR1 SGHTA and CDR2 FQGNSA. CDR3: CASSSSVGDTYNYGYTF. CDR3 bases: TGTGCCAGCAGCTCCTCGGTGGGGGACACCTATAACTATGGCTACACCTTC.